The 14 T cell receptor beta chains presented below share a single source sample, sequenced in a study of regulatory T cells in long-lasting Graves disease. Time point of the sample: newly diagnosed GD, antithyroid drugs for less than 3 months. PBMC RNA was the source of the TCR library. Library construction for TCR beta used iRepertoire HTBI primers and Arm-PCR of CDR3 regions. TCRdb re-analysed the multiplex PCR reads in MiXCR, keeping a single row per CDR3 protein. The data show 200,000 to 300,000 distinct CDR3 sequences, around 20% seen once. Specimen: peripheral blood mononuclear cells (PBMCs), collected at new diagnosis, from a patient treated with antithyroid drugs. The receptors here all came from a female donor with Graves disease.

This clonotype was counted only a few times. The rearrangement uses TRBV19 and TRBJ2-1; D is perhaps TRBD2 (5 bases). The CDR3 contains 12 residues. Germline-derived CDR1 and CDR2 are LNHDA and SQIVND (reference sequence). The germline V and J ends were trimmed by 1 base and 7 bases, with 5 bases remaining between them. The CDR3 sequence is CASSIGRNEQFF. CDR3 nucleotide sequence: TGTGCCAGTAGTATAGGGAGGAATGAGCAGTTCTTC.

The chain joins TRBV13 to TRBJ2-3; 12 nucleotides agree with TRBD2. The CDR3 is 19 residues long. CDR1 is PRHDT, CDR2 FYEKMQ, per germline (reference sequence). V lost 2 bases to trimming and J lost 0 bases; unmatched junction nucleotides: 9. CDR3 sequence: CASSLKLLAGGGSTDTQYF. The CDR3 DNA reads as TGTGCCAGCAGCTTAAAACTACTAGCGGGGGGCGGGAGCACAGATACGCAGTATTTT.

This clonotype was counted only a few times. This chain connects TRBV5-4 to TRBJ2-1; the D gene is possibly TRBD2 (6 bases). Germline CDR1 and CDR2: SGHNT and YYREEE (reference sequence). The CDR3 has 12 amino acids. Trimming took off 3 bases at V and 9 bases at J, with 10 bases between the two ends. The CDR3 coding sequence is TGTGCCAGCAGCTACGGGACTTCTGAGCAGTTCTTC. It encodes CASSYGTSEQFF.

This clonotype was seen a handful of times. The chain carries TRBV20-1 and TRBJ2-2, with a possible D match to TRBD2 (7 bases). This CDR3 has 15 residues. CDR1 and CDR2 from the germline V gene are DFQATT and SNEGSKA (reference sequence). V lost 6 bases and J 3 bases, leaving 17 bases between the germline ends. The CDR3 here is CSAGWGGADTGELFF. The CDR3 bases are TGCAGTGCCGGATGGGGGGGGGCGGACACCGGGGAGCTGTTTTTT.

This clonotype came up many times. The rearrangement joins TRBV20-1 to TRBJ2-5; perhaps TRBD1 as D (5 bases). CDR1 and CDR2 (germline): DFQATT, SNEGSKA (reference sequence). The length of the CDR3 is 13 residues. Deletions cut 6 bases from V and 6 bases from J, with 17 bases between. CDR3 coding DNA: TGCAGTGCAGGCGGCGGCAGGGCGCAGACCCAGTACTTC. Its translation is CSAGGGRAQTQYF.

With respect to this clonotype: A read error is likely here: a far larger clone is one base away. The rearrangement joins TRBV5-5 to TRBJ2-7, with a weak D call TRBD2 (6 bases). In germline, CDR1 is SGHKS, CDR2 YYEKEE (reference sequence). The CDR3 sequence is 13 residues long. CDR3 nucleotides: TGTGTCAGCAGCTTAGGAGGGGCGTACGAGCAGTACTTC. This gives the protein CVSSLGGAYEQYF.

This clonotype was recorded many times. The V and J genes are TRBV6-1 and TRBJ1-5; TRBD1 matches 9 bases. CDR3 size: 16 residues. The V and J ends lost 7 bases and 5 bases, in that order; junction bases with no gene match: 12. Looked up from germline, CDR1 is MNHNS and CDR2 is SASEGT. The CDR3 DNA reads TGTGCCAGCAAAACCGGGACAGGGTCCGGGTATCAGCCCCAGCATTTT. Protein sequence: CASKTGTGSGYQPQHF.

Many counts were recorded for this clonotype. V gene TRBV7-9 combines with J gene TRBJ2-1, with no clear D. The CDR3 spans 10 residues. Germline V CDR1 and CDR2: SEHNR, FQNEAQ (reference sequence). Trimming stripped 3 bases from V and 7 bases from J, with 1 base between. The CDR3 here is CASSFNEQFF. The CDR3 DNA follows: TGTGCCAGCAGCTTTAATGAGCAGTTCTTC. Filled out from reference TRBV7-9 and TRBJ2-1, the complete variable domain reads DTGVSQNPRHKITKRGQNVTFRCDPISEHNRLYWYRQTLGQGPEFLTYFQNEAQLEKSRLLSDRFSAERPKGSFSTLEIQRTEQGDSAMYLCASSFNEQFFGPGTRLTVL.

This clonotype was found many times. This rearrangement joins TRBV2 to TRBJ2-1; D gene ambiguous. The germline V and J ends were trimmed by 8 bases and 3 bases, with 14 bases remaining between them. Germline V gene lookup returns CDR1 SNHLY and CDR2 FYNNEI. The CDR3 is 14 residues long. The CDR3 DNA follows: TGTGCCAGCCTATTGGCGGACGACTACAATGAGCAGTTCTTC. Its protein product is CASLLADDYNEQFF.

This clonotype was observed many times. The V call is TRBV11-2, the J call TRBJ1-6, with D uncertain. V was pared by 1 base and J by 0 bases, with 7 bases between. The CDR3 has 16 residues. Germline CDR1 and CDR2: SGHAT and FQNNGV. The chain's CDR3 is CASSLVVSSYNSPLHF. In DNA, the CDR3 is TGTGCCAGCAGCTTAGTCGTCAGCTCCTATAATTCACCCCTCCACTTT.

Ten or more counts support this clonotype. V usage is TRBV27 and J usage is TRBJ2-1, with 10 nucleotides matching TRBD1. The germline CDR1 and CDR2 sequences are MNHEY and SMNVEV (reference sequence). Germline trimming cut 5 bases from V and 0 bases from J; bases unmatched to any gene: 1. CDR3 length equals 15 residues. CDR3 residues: CASSGQGVSYNEQFF. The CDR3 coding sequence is TGTGCCAGCAGTGGACAGGGGGTCTCCTACAATGAGCAGTTCTTC.

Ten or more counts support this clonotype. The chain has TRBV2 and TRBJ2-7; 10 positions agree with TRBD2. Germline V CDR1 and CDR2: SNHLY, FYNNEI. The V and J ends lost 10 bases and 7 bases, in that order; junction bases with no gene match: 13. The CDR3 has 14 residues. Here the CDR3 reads CATTGSGRAGEQYF. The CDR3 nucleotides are TGTGCCACTACGGGCAGCGGGAGGGCGGGAGAGCAGTACTTC.

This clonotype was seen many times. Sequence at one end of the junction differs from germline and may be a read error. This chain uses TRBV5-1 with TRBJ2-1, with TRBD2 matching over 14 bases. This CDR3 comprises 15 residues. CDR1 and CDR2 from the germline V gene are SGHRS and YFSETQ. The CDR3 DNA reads TGTGCCAGCAGCCAAGGGACTAGCGGGGGAAATGAGCAGTTCTTC. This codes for CASSQGTSGGNEQFF.

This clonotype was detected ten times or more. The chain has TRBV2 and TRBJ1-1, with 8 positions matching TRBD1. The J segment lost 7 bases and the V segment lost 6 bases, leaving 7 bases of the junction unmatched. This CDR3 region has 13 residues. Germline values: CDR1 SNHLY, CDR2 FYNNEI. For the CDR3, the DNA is TGTGCCAGCAGGGACAGGGCCAGGGGTGAAGCTTTCTTT. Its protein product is CASRDRARGEAFF. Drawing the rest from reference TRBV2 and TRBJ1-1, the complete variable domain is EPEVTQTPSHQVTQMGQEVILRCVPISNHLYFYWYRQILGQKVEFLVSFYNNEISEKSEIFDDQFSVERPDGSNFTLKIRSTKLEDSAMYFCASRDRARGEAFFGQGTRLTVV.